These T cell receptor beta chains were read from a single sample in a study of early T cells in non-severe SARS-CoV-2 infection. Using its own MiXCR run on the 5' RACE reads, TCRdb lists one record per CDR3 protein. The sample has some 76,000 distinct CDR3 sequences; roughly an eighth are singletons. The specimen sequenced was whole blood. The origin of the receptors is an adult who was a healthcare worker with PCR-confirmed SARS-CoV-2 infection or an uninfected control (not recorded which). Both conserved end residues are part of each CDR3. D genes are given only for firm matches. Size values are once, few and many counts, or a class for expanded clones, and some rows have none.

TGTGCCAGCAGTTTTAATCAGTACATGAACACTGAAGCTTTCTTT,CASSFNQYMNTEAFF,TRBJ1-1,many,NA,TRBV12-3/TRBV12-4
TGTGCCAGCAGTAGGGATTGGGGTGAAAAACTGTTTTTT,CASSRDWGEKLFF,TRBJ1-4,NA,NA,TRBV12-3/TRBV12-4
TGTGCCAGCTCACCCAGCGGGCTAGCCAAAAACATTCAGTACTTC,CASSPSGLAKNIQYF,TRBJ2-4,many,NA,TRBV18
TGTGCCAGCAAACGAATTGGACAGGCGGTGTACAATGAGCAGTTCTTC,CASKRIGQAVYNEQFF,TRBJ2-1,few,TRBD1,TRBV2
TGCAGCGTTGCCGGGACAACGAACACCGGGGAGCTGTTTTTT,CSVAGTTNTGELFF,TRBJ2-2,few,NA,TRBV29-1
TGTGCCAGCAGTTTATCGAATATTGGAGAGACCCAGTACTTC,CASSLSNIGETQYF,TRBJ2-5,few,NA,TRBV27
TGTGCCAGCAGCTTCGACACTAACTCTGGAAACACCATATATTTT,CASSFDTNSGNTIYF,TRBJ1-3,NA,NA,TRBV7-2
TGCAGCGTTGGGGGGTCTATGGATACGCAGTATTTT,CSVGGSMDTQYF,TRBJ2-3,few,NA,TRBV29-1
TGTGCCAGCAGCTTACTAGCGGGGAATGTGCATGAGCAGTTCTTC,CASSLLAGNVHEQFF,TRBJ2-1,many,TRBD2,TRBV5-5
TGTGCCACCGGGAAATATGGCTACACCTTC,CATGKYGYTF,TRBJ1-2,many,NA,TRBV28
TGTGCCAGCCTCCCGGATGGGGATTCACCCCTCCACTTT,CASLPDGDSPLHF,TRBJ1-6,NA,NA,TRBV25-1
TGTGCCAGCAGTTACCCTACAGCGAACACTGAAGCTTTCTTT,CASSYPTANTEAFF,TRBJ1-1,NA,NA,TRBV6-2/TRBV6-3
TGCAGTGCTGGGACTAGCGGGGACGAGCAGTACTTC,CSAGTSGDEQYF,TRBJ2-7,NA,TRBD2,TRBV20-1
TGTGCCAGCTCACCACGAGACACTACTAGCACAGATACGCAGTATTTT,CASSPRDTTSTDTQYF,TRBJ2-3,many,NA,TRBV18
TGCAGCGTTACCGGACAGGGACTCTACGAGCAGTACTTC,CSVTGQGLYEQYF,TRBJ2-7,few,TRBD1,TRBV29-1
TGTGCCAGCAGCTTAGCGGGGGACACCGGGGAGCTGTTTTTT,CASSLAGDTGELFF,TRBJ2-2,many,NA,TRBV7-6
TGTGCCAGCAGGACTAGATTCAATGAGCAGTTCTTC,CASRTRFNEQFF,TRBJ2-1,NA,NA,TRBV6-2/TRBV6-3
TGCAGCGTTGTTGGTTCTCCGGGGGGGGAGACCCAGTACTTC,CSVVGSPGGETQYF,TRBJ2-5,NA,TRBD2,TRBV29-1
TGTGCCAGTATGGGATCGACCAGGGGGTCGGACACCATATATTTT,CASMGSTRGSDTIYF,TRBJ1-3,NA,TRBD1,TRBV19
TGTGCCAGCAGCTCTCTACTTAGCGGGGCAAAATACAATGAGCAGTTCTTC,CASSSLLSGAKYNEQFF,TRBJ2-1,few,TRBD2,TRBV3-1
TGTGCCAGCAGCTTACCCAATCAGCCCCAGCATTTT,CASSLPNQPQHF,TRBJ1-5,NA,NA,TRBV7-2
TGTGCCAGCTCACAATCAGGGGGCACTGAAGCTTTCTTT,CASSQSGGTEAFF,TRBJ1-1,NA,TRBD1,TRBV18
TGCAGTGCTGCCCAGGAGACGCAGTATTTT,CSAAQETQYF,TRBJ2-3,NA,NA,TRBV20-1
TGTGCCAGAGACGGGGGATCCTACAATGAGCAGTTCTTC,CARDGGSYNEQFF,TRBJ2-1,many,NA,TRBV2
TGTGCCAGCAGTTTAACTAGCTACACAGATACGCAGTATTTT,CASSLTSYTDTQYF,TRBJ2-3,few,NA,TRBV12-3/TRBV12-4
TGTGCCAGCTCACCACAAAGCACAGATACGCTGTATTTT,CASSPQSTDTLYF,TRBJ2-3,NA,NA,TRBV18
TGCAGCGTTGGCCGGGGGGGCCCCTACAATGAGCAGTTCTTC,CSVGRGGPYNEQFF,TRBJ2-1,few,TRBD2,TRBV29-1
TGTGCCAGCAGCCCCCCGGGGTCGGTCTACGAGCAGTACTTC,CASSPPGSVYEQYF,TRBJ2-7,many,NA,TRBV28
TGCAGCGTTGAAGGGCTAGCGCCGTACAATGAGCAGTTCTTC,CSVEGLAPYNEQFF,TRBJ2-1,few,NA,TRBV29-1
TGCAGTGCTAGAGGAAAGGGGGCCTACGAGCAGTACTTC,CSARGKGAYEQYF,TRBJ2-7,NA,NA,TRBV20-1
TGTGCCTGGAGAGTCAGCAGAATGAACACTGAAGCTTTCTTT,CAWRVSRMNTEAFF,TRBJ1-1,many,NA,TRBV30
TGTGCCAGCAGCCCCTTTGGGGGGGGCGATCAGCCCCAGCATTTT,CASSPFGGGDQPQHF,TRBJ1-5,NA,NA,TRBV7-9
TGTGCCAGCAGCCTACAGCGGACCCTTTCACCCCTCCACTTT,CASSLQRTLSPLHF,TRBJ1-6,NA,NA,TRBV6-2/TRBV6-3
TGTGCCAGCAGCTATGGGACAGGGGTGTTTGATACGCAGTATTTT,CASSYGTGVFDTQYF,TRBJ2-3,NA,TRBD1,TRBV7-8
TGTGCCAGCAGCTTAGGTTATGGGGATAGCGGGGGAGCCTACAATGAGCAGTTCTTC,CASSLGYGDSGGAYNEQFF,TRBJ2-1,few,TRBD2,TRBV7-6
TGTGCCAGCAGCTTGGGACAGGGGCTTACTGAAGCTTTCTTT,CASSLGQGLTEAFF,TRBJ1-1,few,TRBD1,TRBV7-9
TGTGCCAGCAGCCAAGATCAGCGGGAAGTAGATACGCAGTATTTT,CASSQDQREVDTQYF,TRBJ2-3,few,TRBD2,TRBV14
TGTGCCAGCAGCTTATCAACAGGGTATGGCTACACCTTC,CASSLSTGYGYTF,TRBJ1-2,NA,NA,TRBV7-2